The present T cell receptor (beta chain) was sequenced within a study of control samples from healthy donors and cancer patients (dated by TCRdb to 2019 to 2021). In the case of this clone: Its antigen is not yet known. Base qualities are not recorded, but no much larger clone differs from it by a single base.

The library was prepared using the immunoSEQ multiplex PCR assay. What TCRdb holds here is the immuneACCESS table cut down to in-frame rearrangements. Part of the clones is not present; checked against another copy, under half of the missing clones reflect an unresolved V gene, and the others are unexplained. Here the sample has some 130,000 clones; 92% occur a single time. The ten largest clones take up around 5.1% of the sample. V loses 4 bases, J loses 8 bases, and the germline ends lie 9 bases apart. CDR1 and CDR2, per the germline V gene, are MGHRA and YSYEKL. The CDR3 sequence holds 13 residues, the cysteine and phenylalanine included. Just CDR3 DNA is preserved here, 39 bases in frame from base 1.

The source material was blood. This TCR came from a man younger than 35 in good health. The chain is assembled from TRBV4-1 and TRBJ1-6, with the D gene not clear enough to name. The CDR3 region reads CASSLLPHSPLHF. The sequenced DNA is TGCGCCAGCAGCCTCCTGCCCCATTCACCCCTCCACTTT.